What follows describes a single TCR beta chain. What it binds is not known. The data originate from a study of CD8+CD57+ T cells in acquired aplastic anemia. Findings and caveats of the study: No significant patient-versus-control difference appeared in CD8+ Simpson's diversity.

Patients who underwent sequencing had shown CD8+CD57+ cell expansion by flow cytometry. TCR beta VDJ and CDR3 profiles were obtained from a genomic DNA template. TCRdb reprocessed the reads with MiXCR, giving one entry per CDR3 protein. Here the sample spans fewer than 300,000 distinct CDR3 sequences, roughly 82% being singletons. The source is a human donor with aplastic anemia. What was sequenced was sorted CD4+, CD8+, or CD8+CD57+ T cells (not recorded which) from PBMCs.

The CDR3 protein is CATSRGVVGPDTQYF. In DNA, the CDR3 is TGTGCCACCAGCAGAGGCGTGGTTGGTCCAGATACGCAGTATTTT. The chain couples TRBV15 to TRBJ2-3; D remains ambiguous. The CDR3 is 15 amino acids. Between the trimmed V and J ends, which lost 1 base and 4 bases, there was a span of 12 bases. The germline gives CDR1 LNHNV, CDR2 YYDKDF (reference sequence).